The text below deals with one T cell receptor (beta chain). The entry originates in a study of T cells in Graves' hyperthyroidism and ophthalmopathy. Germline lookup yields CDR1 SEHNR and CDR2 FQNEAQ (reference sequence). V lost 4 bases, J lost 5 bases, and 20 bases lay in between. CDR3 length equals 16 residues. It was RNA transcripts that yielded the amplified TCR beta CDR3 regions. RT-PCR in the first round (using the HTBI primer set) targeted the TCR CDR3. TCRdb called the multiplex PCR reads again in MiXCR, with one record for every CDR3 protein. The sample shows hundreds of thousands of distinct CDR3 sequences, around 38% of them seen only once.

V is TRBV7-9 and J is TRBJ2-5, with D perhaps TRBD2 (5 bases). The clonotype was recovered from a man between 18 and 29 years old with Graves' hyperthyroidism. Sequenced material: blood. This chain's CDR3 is CASSSPSLGPGETQYF. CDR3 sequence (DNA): TGTGCCAGCAGCTCACCCTCCCTTGGGCCGGGGGAGACCCAGTACTTC.